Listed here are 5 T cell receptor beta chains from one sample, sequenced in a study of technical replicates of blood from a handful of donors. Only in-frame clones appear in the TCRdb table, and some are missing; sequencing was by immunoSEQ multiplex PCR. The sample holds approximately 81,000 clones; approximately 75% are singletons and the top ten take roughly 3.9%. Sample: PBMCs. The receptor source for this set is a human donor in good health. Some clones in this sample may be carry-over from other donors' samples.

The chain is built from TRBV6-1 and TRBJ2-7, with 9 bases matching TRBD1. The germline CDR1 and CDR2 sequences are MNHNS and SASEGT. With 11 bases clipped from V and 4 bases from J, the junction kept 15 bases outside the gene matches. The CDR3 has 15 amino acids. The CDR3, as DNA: TGTGCCGGACAAAAAACTTGGACAGGGGAATACGAGCAGTACTTC. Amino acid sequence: CAGQKTWTGEYEQYF.

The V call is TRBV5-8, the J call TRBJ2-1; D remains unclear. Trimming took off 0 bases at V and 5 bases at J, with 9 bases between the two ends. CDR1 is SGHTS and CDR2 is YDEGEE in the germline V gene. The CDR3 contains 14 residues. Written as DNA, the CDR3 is TGTGCCAGCAGCTTGGGCGGTAAGAACAATGAGCAGTTCTTC. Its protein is CASSLGGKNNEQFF.

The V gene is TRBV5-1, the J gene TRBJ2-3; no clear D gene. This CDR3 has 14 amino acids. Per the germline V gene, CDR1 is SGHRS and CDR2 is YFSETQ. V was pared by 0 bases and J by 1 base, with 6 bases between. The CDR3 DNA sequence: TGCGCCAGCAGCTTGGTTGCGCGCACAGATACGCAGTATTTT. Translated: CASSLVARTDTQYF.

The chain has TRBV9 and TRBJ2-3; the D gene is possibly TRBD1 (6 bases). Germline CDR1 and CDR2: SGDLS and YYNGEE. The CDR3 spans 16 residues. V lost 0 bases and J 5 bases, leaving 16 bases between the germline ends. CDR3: CASSVGWGPMGDTQYF. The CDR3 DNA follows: TGTGCCAGCAGCGTAGGATGGGGGCCTATGGGAGATACGCAGTATTTT.

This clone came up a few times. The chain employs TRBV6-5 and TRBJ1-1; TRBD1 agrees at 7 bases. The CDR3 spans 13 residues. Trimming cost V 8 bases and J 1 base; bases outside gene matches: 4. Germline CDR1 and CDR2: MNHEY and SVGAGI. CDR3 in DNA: TGTGCCAGCGAGAGGACAGGGAACACTGAAGCTTTCTTT. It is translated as CASERTGNTEAFF.